One sample yielded the 17 T cell receptor beta chains listed below, sequenced in a study of T cell clonotyping in hematopoietic cell transplantation. TCRdb's copy holds only in-frame clones and misses some; the assay was immunoSEQ multiplex PCR. The repertoire holds about 11,000 clones, with roughly 90% as singletons. As for time point: recipient sample about 28 days before transplant, after cytoreduction. Sequencing used peripheral blood mononuclear cells, obtained before stem cell transplant. All receptors come from a woman aged 40 to 50 with acute myeloid leukemia. Some clones in this sample may be carry-over from other donors' samples.

The rearrangement uses TRBV4-1 and TRBJ2-7, with D possibly being TRBD2 (5 bases). The CDR3 runs 16 residues. Germline CDR1 and CDR2: MGHRA and YSYEKL. Trimming shortened V by 3 bases and J by 3 bases, and 18 bases separated the two germline ends. The CDR3 DNA is TGCGCCAGCAGCCAGATCGGACTCCTCACGAGCTACGAGCAGTACTTC. This translates into CASSQIGLLTSYEQYF.

The chain is built from TRBV5-1 and TRBJ2-3; 10 bases map to TRBD2. Germline CDR1 SGHRS, CDR2 YFSETQ. V lost 0 bases and J lost 2; bases outside the gene matches: 12. There are 19 residues in the CDR3. Here the CDR3 reads CASSLVPSGSPGFTDTQYF. The CDR3 DNA follows: TGCGCCAGCAGCTTGGTGCCTAGCGGGAGTCCAGGATTCACAGATACGCAGTATTTT.

This chain joins TRBV7-9 and TRBJ2-5; TRBD2 matches at 7 bases. Germline loops: CDR1 SEHNR, CDR2 FQNEAQ (reference sequence). The CDR3 covers 15 residues. Losses at the gene ends were 2 bases for V and 4 bases for J; bases not matched to a gene: 7. The CDR3 spells CASSLRAGERETQYF. In nucleotides, the CDR3 is TGTGCCAGCAGCTTAAGGGCGGGAGAAAGAGAGACCCAGTACTTC.

J is TRBJ2-1 and V is TRBV2; the D is unclear. The V and J ends lost 4 bases and 9 bases respectively, with 13 bases between them. Germline V gene lookup returns CDR1 SNHLY and CDR2 FYNNEI. The CDR3 length is 13 residues. The CDR3 loop is CASSVELGSEQFF. CDR3 nucleotide sequence: TGTGCCAGCAGTGTTGAACTCGGAAGTGAGCAGTTCTTC.

V gene TRBV30 combines with J gene TRBJ1-1; D is uncertain. Germline-derived CDR1 and CDR2 are GTSNPN and SVGIG (reference sequence). The V end lost 5 bases, the J end lost 1 base, and 14 bases lay between the germline ends. This CDR3 is 14 amino acids long. CDR3: CAWYPARGNTEAFF. Written as DNA, the CDR3 is TGTGCCTGGTACCCCGCTCGGGGGAACACTGAAGCTTTCTTT.

The rearrangement links TRBV5-1 to TRBJ1-1; no definite D call. CDR3 length: 13 residues. V was clipped by 0 bases and J by 1 base, with 4 bases between them. Per the germline V gene, CDR1 is SGHRS and CDR2 is YFSETQ. CDR3 residues: CASSLAGNTEAFF. The DNA of the CDR3 is TGCGCCAGCAGCTTGGCAGGGAACACTGAAGCTTTCTTT. The complete variable domain, with remaining parts taken from reference TRBV5-1 and TRBJ1-1, reads KAGVTQTPRYLIKTRGQQVTLSCSPISGHRSVSWYQQTPGQGLQFLFEYFSETQRNKGNFPGRFSGRQFSNSRSEMNVSTLELGDSALYLCASSLAGNTEAFFGQGTRLTVV.

The chain is built from TRBV10-3 and TRBJ2-3, with 9 bases fitting TRBD2. CDR1 is ENHRY, CDR2 SYGVKD, per germline. V was clipped by 8 bases and J by 0 bases; unmatched bases: 6. The CDR3 has 15 amino acids. The CDR3 DNA follows: TGTGCCATCGGGTATAGCGGGAGTAGCACAGATACGCAGTATTTT. This translates into CAIGYSGSSTDTQYF.

This chain uses TRBV19 with TRBJ2-1; tentatively, D is TRBD1 (6 bases). Germline CDR1 LNHDA, CDR2 SQIVND (reference sequence). V lost 4 bases to trimming and J lost 3 bases, with 13 bases between them. The CDR3 covers 15 residues. The CDR3 nucleotides read TGTGCCAGTAGTACTGCAGGGGCCAACTACAATGAGCAGTTCTTC. Translating gives CASSTAGANYNEQFF.

The chain joins TRBV11-1 to TRBJ1-1, with TRBD1 as a possible D gene (5 bases). V was pared by 1 base and J by 5 bases, with 11 bases between. Looked up from germline, CDR1 is SGHAT and CDR2 is FQDESV (reference sequence). This CDR3 is 14 amino acids long. CDR3 residues: CASSLVGGWTEAFF. The CDR3 DNA sequence: TGTGCCAGCAGCTTAGTGGGGGGTTGGACTGAAGCTTTCTTT.

The rearrangement joins TRBV30 to TRBJ1-4, with unresolved D. Germline-derived CDR1 and CDR2 are GTSNPN and SVGIG (reference sequence). Trimming took 2 bases from V and 5 from J, leaving 6 bases between them. This CDR3 has 12 amino acids. CDR3 bases: TGTGCCTGGAGTAAACAGAATGAAAAACTGTTTTTT. Its translation: CAWSKQNEKLFF.

The CDR3 DNA is TGTGCCATCAGTGAGTACGACAGATTCAACACTGAAGCTTTCTTT. This translates into CAISEYDRFNTEAFF. The gene calls are TRBV10-3 and TRBJ1-1; D perhaps matches TRBD1 (5 bases). The CDR3 covers 15 residues. V was trimmed by 1 base and J by 2 bases, leaving 11 bases between them. From germline, CDR1 is ENHRY and CDR2 SYGVKD.

This clone was picked up one time. The chain is built from TRBV19 and TRBJ2-7; tentatively, D is TRBD1 or TRBD2 (7 bases each). The CDR3 spans 17 residues. The germline CDR1 and CDR2 sequences are LNHDA and SQIVND (reference sequence). Trimming cost V 5 bases and J 3 bases, with 23 bases left between them. CDR3 protein: CASSSPGGGTEVYEQYF. In nucleotides, the CDR3 is TGTGCCAGTAGTTCCCCCGGGGGAGGGACAGAAGTCTACGAGCAGTACTTC.

The chain links TRBV19 to TRBJ2-1; no clear D gene. The length of the CDR3 is 13 residues. Trimming took 1 base from V and 4 from J, leaving 5 bases between them. In germline, CDR1 is LNHDA, CDR2 SQIVND (reference sequence). The CDR3 sequence is CASSIGRYNEQFF. The DNA for the CDR3 is TGTGCCAGTAGTATAGGGCGTTACAATGAGCAGTTCTTC.

V usage is TRBV7-9 and J usage is TRBJ2-3, with TRBD2 identical over 8 bases. V lost 1 base, J lost 2 bases, and 2 bases stayed unmatched. The CDR3 is made up of 15 amino acids. CDR1 SEHNR and CDR2 FQNEAQ come from the germline V gene (reference sequence). The CDR3 loop reads CASSLVSGITDTQYF. CDR3 sequence (DNA): TGTGCCAGCAGCTTAGTTAGCGGGATCACAGATACGCAGTATTTT.

The chain links TRBV5-8 to TRBJ2-7; D uncertain. Germline loops: CDR1 SGHTS, CDR2 YDEGEE. CDR3 size: 13 residues. Trimming took 2 bases from V and 4 from J, leaving 10 bases between them. The CDR3 DNA reads as TGTGCCAGCAGCTTCACCACGCCGTACGAGCAGTACTTC. Protein: CASSFTTPYEQYF.

The chain uses TRBV10-3 and TRBJ2-2, with 8 bases identical to TRBD1. The germline V gene encodes CDR1 ENHRY and CDR2 SYGVKD. Trimming took 6 bases from V and 0 from J; bases not matched to a gene: 24. This CDR3 is 22 amino acids long. CDR3 bases: TGTGCCATCAGATTTGAGCCGGGACAGGCCTCTGTAACGGGACCGAACACCGGGGAGCTGTTTTTT. Translating gives CAIRFEPGQASVTGPNTGELFF.

Of note for this clone: A read error may produce the germline difference seen at one junction end. J is TRBJ2-7 and V is TRBV7-9, with D possibly TRBD1 on 6 matching bases. This CDR3 spans 13 amino acids. Looked up from germline, CDR1 is SEHNR and CDR2 is FQNEAQ (reference sequence). CDR3 sequence: CASSLGGTPGLDF. For the CDR3, the DNA is TGTGCCAGCAGCTTAGGGGGGACACCCGGACTTGACTTC. The full variable domain, with the rest looked up from reference TRBV7-9 and TRBJ2-7, is DTGVSQNPRHKITKRGQNVTFRCDPISEHNRLYWYRQTLGQGPEFLTYFQNEAQLEKSRLLSDRFSAERPKGSFSTLEIQRTEQGDSAMYLCASSLGGTPGLDFGPGTRLTVT.